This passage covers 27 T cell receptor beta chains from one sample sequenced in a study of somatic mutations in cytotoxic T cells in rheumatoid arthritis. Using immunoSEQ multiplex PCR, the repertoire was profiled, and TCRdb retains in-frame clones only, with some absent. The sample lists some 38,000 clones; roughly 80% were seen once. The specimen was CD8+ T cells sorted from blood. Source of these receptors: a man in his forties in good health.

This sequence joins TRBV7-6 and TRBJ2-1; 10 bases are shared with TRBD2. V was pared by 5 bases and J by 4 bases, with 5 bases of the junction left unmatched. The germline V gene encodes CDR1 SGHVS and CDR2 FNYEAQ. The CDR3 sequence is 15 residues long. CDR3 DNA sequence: TGTGCCAGCAGCCCTTCTAGCGGGAGTTACAATGAGCAGTTCTTC. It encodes CASSPSSGSYNEQFF. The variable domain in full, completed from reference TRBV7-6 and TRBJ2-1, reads GAGVSQSPRYKVTKRGQDVALRCDPISGHVSLYWYRQALGQGPEFLTYFNYEAQQDKSGLPNDRFSAERPEGSISTLTIQRTEQRDSAMYRCASSPSSGSYNEQFFGPGTRLTVL.

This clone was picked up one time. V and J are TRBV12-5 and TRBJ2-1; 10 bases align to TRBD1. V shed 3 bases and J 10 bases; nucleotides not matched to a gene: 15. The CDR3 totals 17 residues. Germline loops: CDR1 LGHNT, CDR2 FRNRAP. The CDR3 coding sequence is TGTGCTAGTGGTTTTTTTATAGGGACAGGGGCAGACCCGGAGCAGTTCTTC. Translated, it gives CASGFFIGTGADPEQFF.

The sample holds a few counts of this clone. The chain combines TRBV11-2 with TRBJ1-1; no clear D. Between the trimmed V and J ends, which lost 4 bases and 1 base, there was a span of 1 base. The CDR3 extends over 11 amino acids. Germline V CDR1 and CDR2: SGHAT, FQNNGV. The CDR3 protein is CASSWNTEAFF. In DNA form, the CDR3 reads TGTGCCAGCAGCTGGAACACTGAAGCTTTCTTT.

The CDR3 DNA follows: TGCGCCAGCAGCCAGATGCCGGGGCCCTCTGGAAACACCATATATTTT. Translating it yields CASSQMPGPSGNTIYF. The J gene is TRBJ1-3, the V gene TRBV4-1, with D perhaps matching TRBD1 (5 bases). With 3 bases removed from V and 0 bases from J, the gap between germline ends came to 12 bases. Germline V gene sequence: CDR1 MGHRA, CDR2 YSYEKL. The CDR3 extends over 16 amino acids.

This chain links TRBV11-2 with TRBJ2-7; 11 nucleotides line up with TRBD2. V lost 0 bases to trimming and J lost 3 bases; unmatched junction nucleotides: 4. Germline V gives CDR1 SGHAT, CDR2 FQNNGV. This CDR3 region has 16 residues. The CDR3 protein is CASSLEGLAGGYEQYF. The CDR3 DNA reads TGTGCCAGCAGCTTAGAGGGTCTAGCGGGAGGCTACGAGCAGTACTTC. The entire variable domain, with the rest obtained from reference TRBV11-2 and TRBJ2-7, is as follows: EAGVAQSPRYKIIEKRQSVAFWCNPISGHATLYWYQQILGQGPKLLIQFQNNGVVDDSQLPKDRFSAERLKGVDSTLKIQPAKLEDSAVYLCASSLEGLAGGYEQYFGPGTRLTVT.

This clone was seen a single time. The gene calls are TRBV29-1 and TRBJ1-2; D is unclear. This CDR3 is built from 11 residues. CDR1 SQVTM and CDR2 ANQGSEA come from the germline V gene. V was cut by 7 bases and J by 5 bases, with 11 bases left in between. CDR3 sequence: CSGRASYGYTF. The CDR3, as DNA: TGCAGCGGCCGGGCCAGTTATGGCTACACCTTC.

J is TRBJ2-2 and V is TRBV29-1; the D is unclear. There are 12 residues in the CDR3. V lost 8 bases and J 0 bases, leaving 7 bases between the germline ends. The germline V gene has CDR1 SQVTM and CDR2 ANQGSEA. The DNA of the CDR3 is TGCAGCTGTTACGCGAACACCGGGGAGCTGTTTTTT. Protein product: CSCYANTGELFF.

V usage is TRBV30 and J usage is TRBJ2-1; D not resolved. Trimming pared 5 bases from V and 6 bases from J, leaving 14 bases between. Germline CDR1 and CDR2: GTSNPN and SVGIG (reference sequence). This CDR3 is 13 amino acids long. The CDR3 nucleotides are TGTGCCTGGGCCCCCCGGGTCACCAATGAGCAGTTCTTC. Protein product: CAWAPRVTNEQFF.

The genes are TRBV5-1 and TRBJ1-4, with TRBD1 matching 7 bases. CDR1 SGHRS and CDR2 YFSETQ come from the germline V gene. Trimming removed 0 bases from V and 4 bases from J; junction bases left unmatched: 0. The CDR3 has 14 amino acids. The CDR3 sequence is CASSLGQGNEKLFF. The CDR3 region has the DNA TGCGCCAGCAGCTTGGGACAGGGTAATGAAAAACTGTTTTTT.

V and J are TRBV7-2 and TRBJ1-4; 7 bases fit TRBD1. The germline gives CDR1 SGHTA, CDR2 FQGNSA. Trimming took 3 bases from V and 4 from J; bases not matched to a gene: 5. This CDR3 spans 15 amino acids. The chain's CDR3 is CASSFGGQINEKLFF. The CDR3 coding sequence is TGTGCCAGCAGCTTTGGGGGACAGATTAATGAAAAACTGTTTTTT.

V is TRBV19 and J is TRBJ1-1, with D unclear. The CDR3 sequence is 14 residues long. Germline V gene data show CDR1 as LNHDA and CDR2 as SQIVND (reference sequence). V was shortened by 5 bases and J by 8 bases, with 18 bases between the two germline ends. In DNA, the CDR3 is TGTGCCAGTAGTTCCCTCGATAAGCCCCAGGAAGCTTTCTTT. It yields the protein CASSSLDKPQEAFF.

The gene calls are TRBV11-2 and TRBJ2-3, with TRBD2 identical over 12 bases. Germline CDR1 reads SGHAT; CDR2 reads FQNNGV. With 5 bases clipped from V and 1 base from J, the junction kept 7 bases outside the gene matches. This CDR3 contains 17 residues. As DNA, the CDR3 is TGTGCCAGCAGCACGCTATGGACTAGCGGGGGCACAGATACGCAGTATTTT. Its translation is CASSTLWTSGGTDTQYF.

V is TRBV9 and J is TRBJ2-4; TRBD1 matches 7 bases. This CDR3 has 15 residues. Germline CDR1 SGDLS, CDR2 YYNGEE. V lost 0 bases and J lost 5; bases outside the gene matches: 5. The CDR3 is CASSVEGAHQNIQYF. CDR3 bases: TGTGCCAGCAGCGTAGAGGGGGCGCACCAAAACATTCAGTACTTC.

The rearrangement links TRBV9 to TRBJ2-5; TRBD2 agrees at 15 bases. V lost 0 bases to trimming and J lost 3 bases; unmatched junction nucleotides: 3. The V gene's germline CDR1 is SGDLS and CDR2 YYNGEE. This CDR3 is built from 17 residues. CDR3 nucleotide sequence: TGTGCCAGCAGCGTAGGGGGGACTAGCGGGAGGAAAGAGACCCAGTACTTC. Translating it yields CASSVGGTSGRKETQYF.

CDR3 sequence (DNA): TGCGCCAGCAGCCAAGAGGACGGGAGCGCCGGGGAGCTGTTTTTT. This sequence encodes CASSQEDGSAGELFF. The chain combines TRBV4-3 with TRBJ2-2; D perhaps matches TRBD2 (6 bases). The CDR3 spans 15 residues. CDR1 is LGHNA, CDR2 YSLEER, per germline. V was pared by 0 bases and J by 6 bases, with 11 bases between.

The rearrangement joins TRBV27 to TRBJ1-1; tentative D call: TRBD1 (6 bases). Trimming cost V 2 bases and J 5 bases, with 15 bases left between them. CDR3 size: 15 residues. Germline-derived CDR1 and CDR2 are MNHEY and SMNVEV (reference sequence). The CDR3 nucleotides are TGTGCCAGCAGTTTAGGGTTTGGGGGGCGGACTGAAGCTTTCTTT. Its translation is CASSLGFGGRTEAFF.

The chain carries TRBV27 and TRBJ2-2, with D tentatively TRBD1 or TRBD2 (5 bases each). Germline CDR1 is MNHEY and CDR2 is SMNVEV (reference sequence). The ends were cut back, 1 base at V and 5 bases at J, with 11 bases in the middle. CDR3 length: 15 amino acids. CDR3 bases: TGTGCCAGCAGTTTATGGGGGATTGGGACCGGGGAGCTGTTTTTT. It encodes CASSLWGIGTGELFF.

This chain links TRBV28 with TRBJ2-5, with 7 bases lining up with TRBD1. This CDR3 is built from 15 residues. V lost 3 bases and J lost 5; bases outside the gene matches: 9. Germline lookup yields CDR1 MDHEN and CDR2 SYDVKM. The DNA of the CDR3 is TGTGCCAGCAGTTTGGGACAGTTCACCGGGGAGACCCAGTACTTC. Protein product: CASSLGQFTGETQYF.

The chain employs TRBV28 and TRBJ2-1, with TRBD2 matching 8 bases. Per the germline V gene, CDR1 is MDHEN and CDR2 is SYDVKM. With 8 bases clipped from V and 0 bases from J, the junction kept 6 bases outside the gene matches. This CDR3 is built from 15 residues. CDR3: CASRSGRISYNEQFF. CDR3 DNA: TGTGCCAGCCGAAGCGGGAGAATCTCCTACAATGAGCAGTTCTTC.

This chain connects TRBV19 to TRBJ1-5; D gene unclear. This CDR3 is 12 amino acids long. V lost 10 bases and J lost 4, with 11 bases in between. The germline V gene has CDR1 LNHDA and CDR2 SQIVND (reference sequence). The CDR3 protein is CATGAGNQPQHF. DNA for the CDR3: TGTGCCACTGGTGCGGGGAATCAGCCCCAGCATTTT. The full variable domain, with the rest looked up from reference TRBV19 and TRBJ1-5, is DGGITQSPKYLFRKEGQNVTLSCEQNLNHDAMYWYRQDPGQGLRLIYYSQIVNDFQKGDIAEGYSVSREKKESFPLTVTSAQKNPTAFYLCATGAGNQPQHFGDGTRLSIL.

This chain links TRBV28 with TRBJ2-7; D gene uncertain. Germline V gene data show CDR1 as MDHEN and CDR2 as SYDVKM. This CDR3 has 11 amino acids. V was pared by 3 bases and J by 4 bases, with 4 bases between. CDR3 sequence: CASSLEYEQYF. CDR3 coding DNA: TGTGCCAGCAGTTTGGAGTACGAGCAGTACTTC.

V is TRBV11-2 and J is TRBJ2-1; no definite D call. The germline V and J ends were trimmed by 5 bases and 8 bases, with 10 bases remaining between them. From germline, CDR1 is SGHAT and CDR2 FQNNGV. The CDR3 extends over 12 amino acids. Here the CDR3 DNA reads TGTGCCAGCAGCCGATGGAAGGATGAGCAGTTCTTC. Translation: CASSRWKDEQFF.

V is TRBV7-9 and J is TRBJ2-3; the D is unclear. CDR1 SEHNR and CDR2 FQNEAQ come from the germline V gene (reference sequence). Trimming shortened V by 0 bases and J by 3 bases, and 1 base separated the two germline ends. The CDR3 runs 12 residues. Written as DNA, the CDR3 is TGTGCCAGCAGCTTAGCGACAGATACGCAGTATTTT. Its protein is CASSLATDTQYF.

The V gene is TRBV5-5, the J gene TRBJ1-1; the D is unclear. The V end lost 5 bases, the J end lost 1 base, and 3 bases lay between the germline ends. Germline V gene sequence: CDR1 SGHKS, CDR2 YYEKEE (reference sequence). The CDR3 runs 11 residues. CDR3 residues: CASSPNTEAFF. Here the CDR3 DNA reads TGTGCCAGCAGTCCGAACACTGAAGCTTTCTTT.

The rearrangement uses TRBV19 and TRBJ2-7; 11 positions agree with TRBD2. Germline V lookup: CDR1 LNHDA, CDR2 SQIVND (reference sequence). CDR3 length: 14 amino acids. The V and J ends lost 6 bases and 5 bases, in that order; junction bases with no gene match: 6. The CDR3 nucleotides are TGTGCCAGTAGGAAGACTAGCGGGACAGACGAGCAGTACTTC. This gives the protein CASRKTSGTDEQYF.

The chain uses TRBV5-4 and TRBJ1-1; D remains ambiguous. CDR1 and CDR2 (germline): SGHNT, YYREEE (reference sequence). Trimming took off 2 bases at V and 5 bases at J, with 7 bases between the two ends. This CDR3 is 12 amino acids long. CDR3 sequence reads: CASSFGETEAFF. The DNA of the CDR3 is TGTGCCAGCAGCTTTGGGGAAACTGAAGCTTTCTTT. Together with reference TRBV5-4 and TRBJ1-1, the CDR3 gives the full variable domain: ETGVTQSPTHLIKTRGQQVTLRCSSQSGHNTVSWYQQALGQGPQFIFQYYREEENGRGNFPPRFSGLQFPNYSSELNVNALELDDSALYLCASSFGETEAFFGQGTRLTVV.

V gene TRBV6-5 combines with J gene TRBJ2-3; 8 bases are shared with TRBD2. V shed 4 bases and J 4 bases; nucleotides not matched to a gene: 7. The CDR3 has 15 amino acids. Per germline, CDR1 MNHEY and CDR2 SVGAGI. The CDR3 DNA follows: TGTGCCAGCAGTTCAATGAGGCGGGGGGCAGATACGCAGTATTTT. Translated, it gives CASSSMRRGADTQYF.